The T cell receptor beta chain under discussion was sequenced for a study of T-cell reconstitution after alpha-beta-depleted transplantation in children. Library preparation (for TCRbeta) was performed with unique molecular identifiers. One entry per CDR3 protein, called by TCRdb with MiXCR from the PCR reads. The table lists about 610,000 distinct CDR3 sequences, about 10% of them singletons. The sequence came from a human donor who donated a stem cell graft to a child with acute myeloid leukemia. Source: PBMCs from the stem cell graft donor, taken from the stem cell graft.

The DNA of the CDR3 is TGTGCCAGCAGCCCCCGGACAGGGGGGAATGAAAAACTGTTTTTT. This sequence encodes CASSPRTGGNEKLFF. The chain links TRBV7-9 to TRBJ1-4, with 10 bases fitting TRBD1. The ends lost 5 bases at V and 5 bases at J; junction bases unmatched: 5. Germline V gene lookup returns CDR1 SEHNR and CDR2 FQNEAQ (reference sequence). The CDR3 loop spans 15 amino acids.